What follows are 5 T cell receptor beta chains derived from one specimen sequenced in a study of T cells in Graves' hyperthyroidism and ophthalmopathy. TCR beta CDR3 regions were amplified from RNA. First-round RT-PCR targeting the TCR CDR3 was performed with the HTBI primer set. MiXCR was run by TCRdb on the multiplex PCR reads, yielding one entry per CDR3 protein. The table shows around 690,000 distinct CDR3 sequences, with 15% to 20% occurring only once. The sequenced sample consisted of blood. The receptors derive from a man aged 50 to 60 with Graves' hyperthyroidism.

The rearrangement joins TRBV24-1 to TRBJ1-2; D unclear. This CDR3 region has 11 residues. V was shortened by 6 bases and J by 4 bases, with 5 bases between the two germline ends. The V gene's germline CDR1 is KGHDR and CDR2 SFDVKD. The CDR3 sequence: CATSKGYGYTF. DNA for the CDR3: TGTGCCACCAGTAAAGGCTATGGCTACACCTTC.

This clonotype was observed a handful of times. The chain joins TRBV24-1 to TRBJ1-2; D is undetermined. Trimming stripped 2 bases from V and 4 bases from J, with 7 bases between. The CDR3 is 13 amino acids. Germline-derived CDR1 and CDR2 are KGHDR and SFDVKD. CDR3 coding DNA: TGTGCCACCAGTGATTCAGATACCTATGGCTACACCTTC. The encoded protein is CATSDSDTYGYTF.

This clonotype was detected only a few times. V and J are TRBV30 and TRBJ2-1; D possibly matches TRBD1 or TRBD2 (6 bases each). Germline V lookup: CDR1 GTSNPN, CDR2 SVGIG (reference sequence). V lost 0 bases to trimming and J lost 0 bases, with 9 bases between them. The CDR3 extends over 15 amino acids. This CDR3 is CAWSVGGSSYNEQFF. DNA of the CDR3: TGTGCCTGGAGTGTAGGGGGGAGCTCCTACAATGAGCAGTTCTTC. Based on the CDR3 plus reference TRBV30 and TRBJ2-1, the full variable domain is SQTIHQWPATLVQPVGSPLSLECTVEGTSNPNLYWYRQAAGRGLQLLFYSVGIGQISSEVPQNLSASRPQDRQFILSSKKLLLSDSGFYLCAWSVGGSSYNEQFFGPGTRLTVL.

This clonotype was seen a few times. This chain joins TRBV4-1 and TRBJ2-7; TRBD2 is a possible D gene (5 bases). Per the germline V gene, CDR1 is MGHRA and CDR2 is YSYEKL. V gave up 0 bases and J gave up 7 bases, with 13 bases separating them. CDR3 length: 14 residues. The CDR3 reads CASSQEVRTGEQYF. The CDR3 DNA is TGCGCCAGCAGCCAAGAGGTGAGGACGGGGGAGCAGTACTTC.

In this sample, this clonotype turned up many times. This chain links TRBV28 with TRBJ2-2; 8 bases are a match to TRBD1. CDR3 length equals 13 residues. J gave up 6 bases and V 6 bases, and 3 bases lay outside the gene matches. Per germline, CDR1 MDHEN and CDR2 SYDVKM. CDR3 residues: CASSPGGPGELFF. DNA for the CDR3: TGTGCCAGCAGCCCAGGGGGCCCCGGGGAGCTGTTTTTT. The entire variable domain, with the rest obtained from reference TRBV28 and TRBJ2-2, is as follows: DVKVTQSSRYLVKRTGEKVFLECVQDMDHENMFWYRQDPGLGLRLIYFSYDVKMKEKGDIPEGYSVSREKKERFSLILESASTNQTSMYLCASSPGGPGELFFGEGSRLTVL.